Only a few counts were recorded for the clone carrying this T cell receptor beta chain. What it binds is unknown. This sample was taken from a study of T cells in Graves' hyperthyroidism and ophthalmopathy. Findings and limits, study-wide: Expanded thyroid clonotypes (above 0.001) were mostly also found in blood.

Ophthalmopathy patients showed a Clinical Activity Score of at least 3, NOSPECS grade of at least 4 and duration under 3 months. Clinical symptoms, serum thyroxine, TRAb, thyroid ultrasound and orbital computed tomography informed diagnoses. J lost 8 bases, V lost 5 bases, and 10 bases had no gene match. The length of the CDR3 is 14 residues. CDR1 and CDR2 from the germline V gene are KGHSH and LQKENI. From RNA transcripts, TCR beta CDR3 regions were amplified. A first-round RT-PCR of the TCR CDR3 used the HTBI primer set. One entry per CDR3 protein results from TCRdb running MiXCR on the multiplex PCR reads. The table lists approximately 610,000 distinct CDR3 sequences, about 15% of them singletons.

This receptor was identified in a middle-aged woman with Graves' ophthalmopathy. The rearrangement links TRBV18 to TRBJ1-2, with 8 bases matching TRBD1. The sample comprised blood. The CDR3 coding sequence is TGTGCCAGCTCAGAAACAAACCGGGACAGGGGCTACACCTTC. This encodes CASSETNRDRGYTF.